A single sample is the source of the 8 T cell receptor beta chains below, sequenced in a study of blood T cell repertoires in COVID-19. The data were produced by immunoSEQ multiplex PCR, yet TCRdb's version contains in-frame clones alone and is incomplete. The sample shows around 150,000 clones, 90% of them seen only once. The specimen was peripheral blood. Receptors originate from a man aged 60 to 75 with active or convalescent COVID-19.

This clone has more than one count but fewer than ten. V is TRBV5-1 and J is TRBJ1-5, with TRBD1 as a possible D gene (6 bases). Germline CDR1 reads SGHRS; CDR2 reads YFSETQ. The CDR3 is made up of 17 amino acids. The V and J ends lost 3 bases and 2 bases respectively, with 18 bases between them. The CDR3 region has the DNA TGCGCCAGCAGCTCAAGGCCACAGGGAGTAGGCAATCAGCCCCAGCATTTT. The encoded protein is CASSSRPQGVGNQPQHF.

The chain links TRBV2 to TRBJ2-3; no definite D call. Germline CDR1 and CDR2: SNHLY and FYNNEI. V was shortened by 6 bases and J by 0 bases, with 16 bases between the two germline ends. This CDR3 contains 16 residues. The CDR3 coding sequence is TGTGCCAGCAGGGCATCCCGGCGGTCTAGCACAGATACGCAGTATTTT. Protein product: CASRASRRSSTDTQYF.

The rearrangement links TRBV6-5 to TRBJ1-5; 9 bases align to TRBD1. Germline CDR1 reads MNHEY; CDR2 reads SVGAGI. This CDR3 comprises 14 residues. V lost 6 bases, J lost 2 bases, and 2 bases stayed unmatched. CDR3 residues: CASRQGAGNQPQHF. The CDR3 region has the DNA TGTGCCAGCAGACAGGGGGCAGGCAATCAGCCCCAGCATTTT.

CDR3 in DNA: TGCGCCAGCAGCTCGGGACAGGGTAATCAGCCCCAGCATTTT. Encoded protein: CASSSGQGNQPQHF. This chain uses TRBV5-1 with TRBJ1-5, with 9 bases aligning to TRBD1. The germline V gene has CDR1 SGHRS and CDR2 YFSETQ. The V segment lost 3 bases and the J segment 4 bases; nucleotides outside the gene matches: 2. The CDR3 spans 14 residues.

This chain joins TRBV27 and TRBJ1-2, with a tentative D call TRBD1 (6 bases). The length of the CDR3 is 19 residues. Germline-derived CDR1 and CDR2 are MNHEY and SMNVEV (reference sequence). The V and J ends lost 3 bases and 0 bases respectively, with 23 bases between them. CDR3 sequence: CASSLTSPGQILTNYGYTF. The CDR3 DNA is TGTGCCAGCAGTTTGACCTCCCCCGGACAGATACTAACTAACTATGGCTACACCTTC.

This CDR3 is CASSFLRKDTQYF. The CDR3 nucleotides read TGTGCCAGCAGTTTCCTTAGAAAAGATACGCAGTATTTT. This chain uses TRBV27 with TRBJ2-3, with D hard to call. The CDR3 has 13 residues. V was clipped by 3 bases and J by 5 bases, with 9 bases between them. Per germline, CDR1 MNHEY and CDR2 SMNVEV (reference sequence).

The chain is built from TRBV6-5 and TRBJ2-7, with D possibly TRBD1 on 6 matching bases. The germline CDR1 and CDR2 sequences are MNHEY and SVGAGI. The V and J ends lost 4 bases and 4 bases respectively, with 14 bases between them. This CDR3 contains 14 residues. The CDR3 sequence is CASSWTEDQYEQYF. The DNA of the CDR3 is TGTGCCAGCAGTTGGACAGAGGACCAATACGAGCAGTACTTC.

The genes are TRBV28 and TRBJ2-7; 9 bases fit TRBD1. The J segment lost 8 bases and the V segment lost 1 base, leaving 9 bases of the junction unmatched. The germline V gene has CDR1 MDHEN and CDR2 SYDVKM. This CDR3 is built from 15 residues. The chain's CDR3 is CASSLFTGGVEKQYF. CDR3 coding DNA: TGTGCCAGCAGTTTATTCACAGGGGGCGTAGAAAAGCAGTACTTC.